One and the same sample provided the 3 T cell receptor beta chains below, sequenced in a study of cytomegalovirus exposure and HLA in healthy donors. 60 Vbeta and 13 Jbeta primers were used in PCR. Sequenced by immunoSEQ multiplex PCR; TCRdb stores in-frame clones only, minus some. The sample records 170,000 or so clones, around four fifths being singletons. What was sequenced was PBMCs. The receptors come from a woman aged 45 to 65 in good health and CMV-seropositive.

The chain carries TRBV4-3 and TRBJ2-5; perhaps TRBD1 as D (6 bases). Germline values: CDR1 LGHNA, CDR2 YSLEER. This CDR3 comprises 15 residues. The V end was cut by 0 bases, the J end by 5 bases, with 13 bases between. The CDR3 DNA is TGCGCCAGCAGCCAAGAAAACAGGGTCCGGGAGACCCAGTACTTC. This encodes CASSQENRVRETQYF.

This sequence joins TRBV7-9 and TRBJ1-2, with D tentatively TRBD1 (5 bases). V was shortened by 5 bases and J by 4 bases, with 23 bases between the two germline ends. Germline CDR1 and CDR2: SEHNR and FQNEAQ (reference sequence). CDR3 length equals 17 residues. The CDR3 reads CASSPNPLSQVIYGYTF. For the CDR3, the DNA is TGTGCCAGCAGCCCCAACCCCCTCTCACAGGTTATCTATGGCTACACCTTC.

This clone appeared a few times. One junction end does not reproduce the germline sequence, and a read error may be involved. This chain joins TRBV20-1 and TRBJ1-1, with TRBD1 as a possible D gene (5 bases). Germline values: CDR1 DFQATT, CDR2 SNEGSKA (reference sequence). The CDR3 length is 9 residues. The CDR3 DNA is TGCAGTGATCCCAGGGTCAGTTCGTTC. Residues: CSDPRVSSF.